Given below is one T cell receptor beta chain in context. Antigen: not known. This specimen comes from a study of OX40 agonist ivuxolimab in advanced cancers. Study details: Each dose-escalation patient presented with hepatocellular carcinoma, melanoma, renal cell or head and neck cancer. Two patients with cutaneous melanoma and one with hepatocellular carcinoma, three in total, showed partial responses. Study-level results: CD8+ T cells averaged more expanded clones than CD4+.

Germline V CDR1 and CDR2: SGDLS, YYNGEE. Trimming removed 0 bases at V and 0 bases at J, with 12 bases between. The CDR3 extends over 16 amino acids. Clones were sequenced by immunoSEQ multiplex PCR, and TCRdb holds only the in-frame ones, with some missing. The repertoire has 150,000 to 190,000 clones, around 94% of them found once; the top ten carry around 0.31%. The starting material was CD4+ or CD8+ T cells sorted from blood, obtained in a trial of the OX40 agonist ivuxolimab. The chain employs TRBV9 and TRBJ1-2, with unresolved D. The receptor's source is an adult with an advanced solid tumor such as melanoma, head and neck, liver or kidney cancer. The CDR3 sequence is CASSVAWRGPNYGYTF. CDR3 DNA: TGTGCCAGCAGCGTAGCTTGGAGAGGGCCTAACTATGGCTACACCTTC.